Shown below are 10 T cell receptor beta chains from a single sample sequenced in a study of blood T cell repertoires in COVID-19. Clones were sequenced by immunoSEQ multiplex PCR, and TCRdb holds only the in-frame ones, with some missing. The table shows 140,000 to 150,000 clones, with about 87% occurring only once. Sequencing was done on a sample of peripheral blood. The source of these receptors is an elderly man with acute or convalescent COVID-19.

The rearrangement links TRBV6-6 to TRBJ2-2; the match to TRBD2 covers 9 bases. The CDR3 spans 15 residues. Trimming cost V 6 bases and J 4 bases; bases outside gene matches: 6. Germline V CDR1 and CDR2: MNHNY, SVGAGI (reference sequence). DNA for the CDR3: TGTGCCAGCAGAGCACTAGCGGGCCCCACCGGGGAGCTGTTTTTT. It encodes CASRALAGPTGELFF.

This chain connects TRBV25-1 to TRBJ2-5; D possibly corresponds to TRBD2 (5 bases). CDR1 and CDR2 from the germline V gene are MGHDK and SYGVNS. This CDR3 is 15 amino acids long. The V and J ends lost 5 bases and 7 bases respectively, with 20 bases between them. In DNA, the CDR3 is TGTGCCAGCAGTCCCCGGGATTACACCTTTGGGACCCAGTACTTC. This encodes CASSPRDYTFGTQYF.

This chain connects TRBV2 to TRBJ2-1; 7 bases are a match to TRBD2. Looked up from germline, CDR1 is SNHLY and CDR2 is FYNNEI. The ends lost 6 bases at V and 7 bases at J; junction bases unmatched: 12. CDR3 length: 15 residues. The CDR3 loop is CASSATSVWGNEQFF. The CDR3 DNA reads TGTGCCAGCAGCGCAACTAGCGTGTGGGGAAATGAGCAGTTCTTC.

This sequence joins TRBV11-2 and TRBJ2-3, with TRBD2 matching over 7 bases. V lost 5 bases and J lost 1; bases outside the gene matches: 9. The germline V gene has CDR1 SGHAT and CDR2 FQNNGV. The CDR3 extends over 16 amino acids. Written as DNA, the CDR3 is TGTGCCAGCAGCGCTCTGATAGCGGGCGGCACAGATACGCAGTATTTT. Encoded protein: CASSALIAGGTDTQYF.

The rearrangement joins TRBV7-3 to TRBJ2-1; D is undetermined. V shed 0 bases and J shed 0 bases, with 9 bases lying between them. The CDR3 consists of 16 residues. The V gene's germline CDR1 is SGHTA and CDR2 FQGTGA. CDR3: CASSLTGSSSYNEQFF. The DNA for the CDR3 is TGTGCCAGCAGCTTAACTGGTTCGAGCTCCTACAATGAGCAGTTCTTC.

The chain couples TRBV19 to TRBJ1-3, with 9 bases identical to TRBD1. The CDR3 length is 14 residues. V lost 8 bases and J lost 4; bases outside the gene matches: 6. Per germline, CDR1 LNHDA and CDR2 SQIVND (reference sequence). CDR3 sequence (DNA): TGTGCCAGTTCCGGGACAGGGTGGGGAAACACCATATATTTT. Translation: CASSGTGWGNTIYF.

The chain links TRBV2 to TRBJ1-2; D perhaps matches TRBD1 (5 bases). This CDR3 contains 14 residues. Germline V gives CDR1 SNHLY, CDR2 FYNNEI. V lost 3 bases, J lost 7 bases, and 15 bases lay in between. The CDR3 DNA sequence: TGTGCCAGCAGTGAGATCCGGGAGGGACGTGGCTACACCTTC. Translation gives CASSEIREGRGYTF.

The chain combines TRBV7-2 with TRBJ2-3, with D tentatively TRBD1 (6 bases). Between the trimmed V and J ends, which lost 1 base and 4 bases, there was a span of 12 bases. There are 15 residues in the CDR3. CDR1 is SGHTA, CDR2 FQGNSA, per germline. Here the CDR3 DNA reads TGTGCCAGCAGCTTAGTGGGGGCGCGTGCAGATACGCAGTATTTT. It specifies CASSLVGARADTQYF.

This chain uses TRBV20-1 with TRBJ2-1, with TRBD2 matching over 9 bases. The CDR3 covers 14 residues. Looked up from germline, CDR1 is DFQATT and CDR2 is SNEGSKA (reference sequence). V lost 3 bases to trimming and J lost 6 bases; unmatched junction nucleotides: 6. In DNA form, the CDR3 reads TGCAGTGCTAGTCGGGGCGGGAGGGCCAATGAGCAGTTCTTC. This translates into CSASRGGRANEQFF.

This chain joins TRBV10-3 and TRBJ1-5; D not resolved. The V and J ends lost 0 bases and 5 bases respectively, with 5 bases between them. The CDR3 contains 13 residues. CDR1 and CDR2 (germline): ENHRY, SYGVKD. Here the CDR3 reads CAISESLDQPQHF. The CDR3 nucleotides read TGTGCCATCAGTGAGTCGTTAGATCAGCCCCAGCATTTT.